These 16 T cell receptor beta chains came from one sample sequenced in a study of PD-L1 blockade in urothelial cancer. As for time point: peripheral blood 6 weeks after treatment start. Clones were read by immunoSEQ multiplex PCR, and TCRdb kept only the in-frame ones, dropping some. The sample lists about 130,000 clones, 86% occurring once. The sequenced sample was PBMCs, obtained around atezolizumab (anti-PD-L1) treatment. These receptors were collected from a man over 45 with urothelial cancer.

The J gene is TRBJ1-2, the V gene TRBV5-6; maybe TRBD1 (5 bases). Germline values: CDR1 SGHDT, CDR2 YYEEEE. This CDR3 comprises 13 residues. V shed 5 bases and J shed 7 bases, with 15 bases lying between them. The CDR3 loop is CASRAGRSGGYTF. CDR3 sequence (DNA): TGTGCCAGCAGAGCGGGACGGAGCGGTGGCTACACCTTC.

The rearrangement joins TRBV21-1 to TRBJ2-3; the table calls TRBD2, which could not be checked here. TRBV21-1 counts as a pseudogene. The CDR3 consists of 13 residues. The CDR3 is CASSKIGEDTQYF. In DNA form, the CDR3 reads TGTGCCAGCAGCAAAATCGGAGAGGATACGCAGTATTTT.

This clone appeared a few times. This chain joins TRBV7-9 and TRBJ1-6; tentatively, D is TRBD1 (6 bases). Trimming shortened V by 5 bases and J by 8 bases, and 13 bases separated the two germline ends. Germline V gene sequence: CDR1 SEHNR, CDR2 FQNEAQ (reference sequence). This CDR3 is built from 14 residues. CDR3 sequence (DNA): TGTGCCAGCAGCCCCTGGACAGACCATTCACCCCTCCACTTT. Translation: CASSPWTDHSPLHF.

The V call is TRBV9, the J call TRBJ2-2; TRBD2 is a possible D gene (6 bases). With 4 bases removed from V and 7 bases from J, the gap between germline ends came to 14 bases. The CDR3 covers 14 residues. The germline V gene has CDR1 SGDLS and CDR2 YYNGEE. CDR3 DNA: TGTGCCAGCAGCCCAGAGGGAGGTCTCGGGGAGCTGTTTTTT. Its protein product is CASSPEGGLGELFF.

J is TRBJ1-6 and V is TRBV19; D gene unclear. The CDR3 extends over 13 amino acids. Germline CDR1 reads LNHDA; CDR2 reads SQIVND (reference sequence). V lost 6 bases and J 10 bases, leaving 13 bases between the germline ends. The CDR3 spells CASSRETGSPLHF. DNA for the CDR3: TGTGCCAGTAGCCGGGAAACGGGGTCACCCCTCCACTTT.

The chain carries TRBV28 and TRBJ2-7, with 10 bases aligning to TRBD1. The J segment lost 0 bases and the V segment lost 6 bases, leaving 5 bases of the junction unmatched. This CDR3 spans 15 amino acids. CDR1 and CDR2 (germline): MDHEN, SYDVKM. CDR3 DNA sequence: TGTGCCAGCAGGGGGGACAGGGGCGTCTCCTACGAGCAGTACTTC. It specifies CASRGDRGVSYEQYF.

The gene calls are TRBV30 and TRBJ1-4; D not certain. This CDR3 has 13 residues. Trimming took 1 base from V and 7 from J, leaving 10 bases between them. From germline, CDR1 is GTSNPN and CDR2 SVGIG (reference sequence). DNA for the CDR3: TGTGCCTGGAGTGCCGGGTTCCGTGAAAAACTGTTTTTT. As protein: CAWSAGFREKLFF.

J is TRBJ1-1 and V is TRBV27; tentatively, D is TRBD1 (5 bases). Trimming cost V 2 bases and J 5 bases, with 12 bases left between them. This CDR3 contains 14 residues. CDR1 is MNHEY, CDR2 SMNVEV, per germline (reference sequence). For the CDR3, the DNA is TGTGCCAGCAGTTTACGTCTGGGGCGGACTGAAGCTTTCTTT. It translates to CASSLRLGRTEAFF.

The chain carries TRBV5-6 and TRBJ2-3; D may be TRBD2 (5 bases). The V gene's germline CDR1 is SGHDT and CDR2 YYEEEE. The length of the CDR3 is 16 residues. V gave up 0 bases and J gave up 4 bases, with 15 bases separating them. This chain's CDR3 is CASSLGPSGIADTQYF. The DNA for the CDR3 is TGTGCCAGCAGCTTGGGACCGTCGGGGATCGCAGATACGCAGTATTTT.

This clone was detected a few times. V usage is TRBV19 and J usage is TRBJ2-2; 7 nucleotides match TRBD1. The CDR3 consists of 15 residues. With 8 bases clipped from V and 4 bases from J, the junction kept 10 bases outside the gene matches. Per the germline V gene, CDR1 is LNHDA and CDR2 is SQIVND (reference sequence). In DNA, the CDR3 is TGTGCCAGTCAAGGAATGGGACAGATCACCGGGGAGCTGTTTTTT. It codes for CASQGMGQITGELFF.

The sample holds one count of this clone. The chain has TRBV6-1 and TRBJ1-2; TRBD1 might be the D (5 bases). V dropped 2 bases and J dropped 0 bases, with 10 bases sitting between them. Per germline, CDR1 MNHNS and CDR2 SASEGT. The CDR3 is 15 residues long. CDR3 amino acids: CASSEIPGTNYGYTF. The CDR3 region has the DNA TGTGCCAGCAGTGAAATCCCAGGGACTAACTATGGCTACACCTTC.

V usage is TRBV30 and J usage is TRBJ1-5; 9 bases map to TRBD1. This CDR3 comprises 14 residues. V gave up 2 bases and J gave up 7 bases; unmatched junction bases: 6. The germline V gene encodes CDR1 GTSNPN and CDR2 SVGIG (reference sequence). This chain's CDR3 is CAWSLRDRVQPQHF. CDR3 coding DNA: TGTGCCTGGAGTCTGAGGGACAGGGTGCAGCCCCAGCATTTT.

The CDR3 DNA follows: TGTGCCAGCAGCCCTTTTTTAGCCTACGAGCAGTACTTC. Translating it yields CASSPFLAYEQYF. This chain connects TRBV7-2 to TRBJ2-7; no reliable D call. The germline V and J ends were trimmed by 5 bases and 2 bases, with 10 bases remaining between them. This CDR3 has 13 residues. Germline loops: CDR1 SGHTA, CDR2 FQGNSA.

V gene TRBV27 combines with J gene TRBJ2-2; D not certain. V lost 5 bases and J 6 bases, leaving 13 bases between the germline ends. This CDR3 is 14 amino acids long. Per the germline V gene, CDR1 is MNHEY and CDR2 is SMNVEV (reference sequence). CDR3 protein: CASSPWWAAGELFF. DNA for the CDR3: TGTGCCAGCAGTCCGTGGTGGGCAGCCGGGGAGCTGTTTTTT.

V usage is TRBV5-6 and J usage is TRBJ2-5; 11 bases are a match to TRBD2. Germline CDR1 SGHDT, CDR2 YYEEEE. V lost 0 bases and J lost 5; bases outside the gene matches: 6. The CDR3 is made up of 16 amino acids. CDR3 bases: TGTGCCAGCAGCTTGGTGCCTAGCGGGAGGAGGGAGACCCAGTACTTC. It is translated as CASSLVPSGRRETQYF.

The J gene is TRBJ1-6, the V gene TRBV7-3, with D unclear. Deletions cut 5 bases from V and 9 bases from J, with 11 bases between. The CDR3 is 13 amino acids. Germline-derived CDR1 and CDR2 are SGHTA and FQGTGA. The CDR3 loop is CASSPFAGSPLHF. Here the CDR3 DNA reads TGTGCCAGCAGCCCCTTCGCGGGTTCACCCCTCCACTTT.